What follows are 14 T cell receptor beta chains derived from one specimen sequenced in a study of blood T cell repertoires in COVID-19. Sequencing used immunoSEQ multiplex PCR; TCRdb keeps in-frame clones, though not all of them. The sample lists roughly 130,000 clones, around 80% occurring once. The specimen sequenced was peripheral blood. These receptors all stem from a woman aged 60 to 75 with acute or convalescent COVID-19.

In its sample, this clone was seen once. The J gene is TRBJ2-5, the V gene TRBV6-5, with D tentatively TRBD1 (6 bases). This CDR3 has 12 residues. The V end lost 6 bases, the J end lost 4 bases, and 9 bases lay between the germline ends. Germline V lookup: CDR1 MNHEY, CDR2 SVGAGI. CDR3 bases: TGTGCCAGCAGACCACAGGGAGAGACCCAGTACTTC. It encodes CASRPQGETQYF.

The chain carries TRBV9 and TRBJ1-2; 7 bases map to TRBD1. CDR3 length: 15 amino acids. Germline V lookup: CDR1 SGDLS, CDR2 YYNGEE. V shed 4 bases and J 7 bases; nucleotides not matched to a gene: 13. In DNA form, the CDR3 reads TGTGCCAGCAGCTCACGAACAGGGGATCGGGTTGGCTACACCTTC. Amino acid sequence: CASSSRTGDRVGYTF.

The V and J genes are TRBV18 and TRBJ2-1; 8 nucleotides align to TRBD1. The V and J ends lost 6 bases and 5 bases, in that order; junction bases with no gene match: 9. Germline values: CDR1 KGHSH, CDR2 LQKENI. The CDR3 loop spans 15 amino acids. CDR3 nucleotide sequence: TGTGCCAGCTCCCGCCGACAGGGGCCTAACAATGAGCAGTTCTTC. It is translated as CASSRRQGPNNEQFF.

The rearrangement joins TRBV10-1 to TRBJ2-2; 10 nucleotides line up with TRBD2. After removal of 3 bases from V and 6 bases from J, the junction contained 13 bases not matched to a gene. The germline V gene encodes CDR1 WNHNN and CDR2 SYGVQD (reference sequence). The CDR3 loop spans 18 amino acids. CDR3 residues: CASSDPSGGASLAGELFF. The CDR3 nucleotides read TGCGCCAGCAGTGACCCAAGCGGGGGGGCGAGTCTCGCCGGGGAGCTGTTTTTT.

The chain couples TRBV6-1 to TRBJ1-5, with D hard to call. CDR3 length: 14 residues. With 1 base removed from V and 2 bases from J, the gap between germline ends came to 6 bases. CDR1 and CDR2 (germline): MNHNS, SASEGT. CDR3 sequence reads: CASSEGPGNQPQHF. The DNA for the CDR3 is TGTGCCAGCAGTGAAGGGCCAGGCAATCAGCCCCAGCATTTT.

The rearrangement links TRBV30 to TRBJ2-1, with a tentative D call TRBD2 (5 bases). CDR1 is GTSNPN, CDR2 SVGIG, per germline (reference sequence). V lost 0 bases to trimming and J lost 10 bases, with 13 bases between them. The CDR3 sequence is 13 residues long. The CDR3 spells CAWSVAVRGEQFF. The DNA of the CDR3 is TGTGCCTGGAGTGTGGCGGTCCGGGGAGAGCAGTTCTTC.

About this clone itself: The sample carries other DNA sequences with the same CDR3. The V call is TRBV5-4, the J call TRBJ1-1, with D perhaps TRBD1 (6 bases). The V end lost 4 bases, the J end lost 6 bases, and 16 bases lay between the germline ends. CDR3 length: 14 residues. Germline values: CDR1 SGHNT, CDR2 YYREEE (reference sequence). The CDR3 bases are TGTGCCAGCAGCAGTGAACAGGGTTGGGCTGAAGCTTTCTTT. Residues: CASSSEQGWAEAFF.

The genes are TRBV3-1 (or the pseudogene TRBV3-2) and TRBJ1-4; no reliable D call. The germline V gene has CDR1 LGHDT and CDR2 YNNKEL (reference sequence). Between the trimmed V and J ends, which lost 1 base and 8 bases, there was a span of 11 bases. The CDR3 runs 14 residues. The CDR3 DNA follows: TGTGCCAGCAGCCAAGGGAGGGTTAGGGAAAAACTGTTTTTT. Its translation: CASSQGRVREKLFF.

CDR3 nucleotide sequence: TGTGCCAGCAGCCGACTCTCTGAATATAATTCACCCCTCCACTTT. This sequence encodes CASSRLSEYNSPLHF. V usage is TRBV3-1 (or the pseudogene TRBV3-2) and J usage is TRBJ1-6; D unresolved. This CDR3 is 15 amino acids long. Germline loops: CDR1 LGHDT, CDR2 YNNKEL (reference sequence). Trimming removed 4 bases from V and 4 bases from J, with 11 bases in between.

This clone appeared a single time. This sequence joins TRBV19 and TRBJ1-6; 7 bases line up with TRBD1. There are 15 residues in the CDR3. Trimming took 1 base from V and 9 from J; bases not matched to a gene: 6. CDR1 is LNHDA, CDR2 SQIVND, per germline (reference sequence). CDR3 DNA sequence: TGTGCCAGTAGTATAGGACAGGGTCGGGCTTCACCCCTCCACTTT. Its translation: CASSIGQGRASPLHF.

This rearrangement joins TRBV7-9 to TRBJ1-4; the D is unclear. Germline lookup yields CDR1 SEHNR and CDR2 FQNEAQ (reference sequence). Trimming removed 4 bases from V and 8 bases from J, with 14 bases in between. The CDR3 contains 14 residues. The CDR3 DNA sequence: TGTGCCAGCAGCTCCGACACCAGTGGCGAAAAACTGTTTTTT. As protein: CASSSDTSGEKLFF.

V usage is TRBV14 and J usage is TRBJ1-1, with a possible D match to TRBD1 (6 bases). Trimming took off 4 bases at V and 3 bases at J, with 12 bases between the two ends. The CDR3 is 14 residues long. Germline lookup yields CDR1 SGHDN and CDR2 FVKESK. The CDR3 spells CASSLGGLDTEAFF. CDR3 in DNA: TGTGCCAGCAGCCTAGGGGGTTTGGACACTGAAGCTTTCTTT.

There are a few counts of this clone. The CDR3 region has the DNA TGTGCCAGCAGTCTTAACAGGCTCGGTGGCTACACCTTC. It encodes CASSLNRLGGYTF. The chain recombines TRBV5-4 with TRBJ1-2, with D possibly matching TRBD1 (5 bases). Germline CDR1 SGHNT, CDR2 YYREEE (reference sequence). This CDR3 spans 13 amino acids. Trimming removed 5 bases from V and 7 bases from J, with 15 bases in between.

CDR3 residues: CASTLGQGHGYTF. The CDR3 DNA reads TGTGCCAGCACCCTGGGACAGGGGCATGGCTACACCTTC. The chain uses TRBV12-3 or TRBV12-4 and TRBJ1-2, with TRBD1 matching over 10 bases. The CDR3 consists of 13 residues. Trimming took 7 bases from V and 6 from J; bases not matched to a gene: 5.